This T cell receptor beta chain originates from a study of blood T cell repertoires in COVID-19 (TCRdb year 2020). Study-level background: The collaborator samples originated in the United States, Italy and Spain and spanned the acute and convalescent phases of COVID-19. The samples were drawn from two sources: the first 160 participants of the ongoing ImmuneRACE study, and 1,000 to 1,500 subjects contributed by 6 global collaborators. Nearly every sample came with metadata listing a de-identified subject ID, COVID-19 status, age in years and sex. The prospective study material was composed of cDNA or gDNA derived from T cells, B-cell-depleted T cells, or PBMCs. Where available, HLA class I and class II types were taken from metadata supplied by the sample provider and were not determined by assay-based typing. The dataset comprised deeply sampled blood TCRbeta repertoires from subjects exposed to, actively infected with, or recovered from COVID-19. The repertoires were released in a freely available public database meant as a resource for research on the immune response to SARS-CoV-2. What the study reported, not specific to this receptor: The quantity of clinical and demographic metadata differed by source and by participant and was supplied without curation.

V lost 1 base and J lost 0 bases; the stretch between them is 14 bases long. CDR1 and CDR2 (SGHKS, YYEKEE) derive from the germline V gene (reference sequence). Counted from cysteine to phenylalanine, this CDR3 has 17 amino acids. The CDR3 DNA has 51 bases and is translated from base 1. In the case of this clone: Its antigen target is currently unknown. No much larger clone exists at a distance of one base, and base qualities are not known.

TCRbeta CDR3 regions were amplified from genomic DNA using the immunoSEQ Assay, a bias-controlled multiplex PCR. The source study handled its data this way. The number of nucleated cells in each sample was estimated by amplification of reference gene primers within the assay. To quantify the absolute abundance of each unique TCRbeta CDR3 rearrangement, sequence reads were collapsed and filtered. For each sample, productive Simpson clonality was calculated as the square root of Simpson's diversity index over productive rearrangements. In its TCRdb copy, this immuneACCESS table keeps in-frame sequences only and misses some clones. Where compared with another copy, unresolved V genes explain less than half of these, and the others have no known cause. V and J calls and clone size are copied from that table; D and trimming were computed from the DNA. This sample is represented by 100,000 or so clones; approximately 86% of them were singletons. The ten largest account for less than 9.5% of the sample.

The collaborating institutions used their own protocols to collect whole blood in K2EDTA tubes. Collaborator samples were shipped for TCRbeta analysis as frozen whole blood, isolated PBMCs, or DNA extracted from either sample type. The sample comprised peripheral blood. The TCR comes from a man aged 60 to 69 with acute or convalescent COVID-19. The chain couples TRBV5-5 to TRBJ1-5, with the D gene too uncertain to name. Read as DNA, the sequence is TGTGCCAGCAGCTTGAGGCCGCCGGGATATAGCAATCAGCCCCAGCATTTT. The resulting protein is CASSLRPPGYSNQPQHF.